A selection of T cell receptor beta chains follows, all from one sample in a study of spatial heterogeneity in lung cancer. In TCRdb, the 5' RACE reads were re-called with MiXCR into one record per CDR3 protein. The table includes approximately 44,000 distinct CDR3 sequences, about 10% detected once. The source was PBMCs, collected at surgery. The receptors were sampled from a female donor with early-stage non-small cell lung cancer. CDR3s include the opening cysteine and the closing phenylalanine or tryptophan. Fields, in order: clone size, V gene, D gene, J gene, CDR3 DNA, CDR3 protein. D genes are given only for firm matches. A clone size is listed for some rows: how often the clone was seen (once, few, many), or a class if it is expanded.

clone_size: few
v_call: TRBV7-2
d_call: TRBD2
j_call: TRBJ2-7
cdr3_nt: TGTGCCAGCAGCCTAGCGGGGGGCCCCCCCTACGAGCAGTACTTC
cdr3_aa: CASSLAGGPPYEQYF

clone_size: many
v_call: TRBV19
d_call: -
j_call: TRBJ2-2
cdr3_nt: TGTGCCAGTAGTTTCATCTATGGTTCCACCGGGGAGCTGTTTTTT
cdr3_aa: CASSFIYGSTGELFF

clone_size: many
v_call: TRBV27
d_call: -
j_call: TRBJ1-1
cdr3_nt: TGTGCCAGCAGTTTAACGTCGAACACTGAAGCTTTCTTT
cdr3_aa: CASSLTSNTEAFF

clone_size: many
v_call: TRBV29-1
d_call: -
j_call: TRBJ1-2
cdr3_nt: TGCAGCGTTGAACCCCCAGTGGTCTATGGCTACACCTTC
cdr3_aa: CSVEPPVVYGYTF

clone_size: -
v_call: TRBV6-5
d_call: -
j_call: TRBJ1-2
cdr3_nt: TGTGCCAGCACCCACCCGGACAAAAACTATGGCTACACCTTC
cdr3_aa: CASTHPDKNYGYTF

clone_size: -
v_call: TRBV12-3/TRBV12-4
d_call: TRBD2
j_call: TRBJ2-7
cdr3_nt: TGTGCCAGCAGTTGGGGCGGGGGGGTTCCGATTTACGAGCAGTACTTC
cdr3_aa: CASSWGGGVPIYEQYF

clone_size: -
v_call: TRBV20-1
d_call: -
j_call: TRBJ1-5
cdr3_nt: TGCAGTGCTAGATATGGGGTCTTGGATCAGCCCCAGCATTTT
cdr3_aa: CSARYGVLDQPQHF

clone_size: -
v_call: TRBV25-1
d_call: -
j_call: TRBJ2-2
cdr3_nt: TGTGCCAGCAGTGACTGGGACACCGGGGAGCTGTTTTTT
cdr3_aa: CASSDWDTGELFF

clone_size: -
v_call: TRBV9
d_call: -
j_call: TRBJ1-1
cdr3_nt: TGTGCCAGCAGCGTAGATGTGGGGACTGAAGCTTTCTTT
cdr3_aa: CASSVDVGTEAFF

clone_size: many
v_call: TRBV7-2
d_call: -
j_call: TRBJ1-1
cdr3_nt: TGTGCCAGCAGCTCCCAGGGAAGGAGCACTGAAGCTTTCTTT
cdr3_aa: CASSSQGRSTEAFF

clone_size: many
v_call: TRBV7-2
d_call: TRBD1
j_call: TRBJ2-7
cdr3_nt: TGTGCCAGCAGCTCCAGGGGGGACAGGGGGTACGAGCAGTACTTC
cdr3_aa: CASSSRGDRGYEQYF

clone_size: -
v_call: TRBV29-1
d_call: TRBD1
j_call: TRBJ2-3
cdr3_nt: TGCAGCGTGGACAGGGACTGGGCAGATACGCAGTATTTT
cdr3_aa: CSVDRDWADTQYF

clone_size: few
v_call: TRBV4-2
d_call: TRBD2
j_call: TRBJ2-5
cdr3_nt: TGTGCCAGCAGCCAAGCGGGGGGGCAAGAGACCCAGTACTTC
cdr3_aa: CASSQAGGQETQYF

clone_size: many
v_call: TRBV7-2
d_call: -
j_call: TRBJ1-1
cdr3_nt: TGTGCCAGCAGCTCCACTTGGGGGACTGAAGCTTTCTTT
cdr3_aa: CASSSTWGTEAFF

clone_size: many
v_call: TRBV29-1
d_call: -
j_call: TRBJ2-1
cdr3_nt: TGCAGCGTCCTAGACGGCAATGAGCAGTTCTTC
cdr3_aa: CSVLDGNEQFF

clone_size: -
v_call: TRBV7-2
d_call: -
j_call: TRBJ2-3
cdr3_nt: TGTGCCAGCAGCTTAGGCAGGGCAGATACGCAGTATTTT
cdr3_aa: CASSLGRADTQYF

clone_size: few
v_call: TRBV5-4
d_call: -
j_call: TRBJ1-1
cdr3_nt: TGTGCCAGCAGCCCCCTGGGGGGGTCCCTGAACACTGAAGCTTTCTTT
cdr3_aa: CASSPLGGSLNTEAFF

clone_size: many
v_call: TRBV19
d_call: -
j_call: TRBJ1-1
cdr3_nt: TGTGCCAGTAGTATTTTCGCCTGGAACACTGAAGCTTTCTTT
cdr3_aa: CASSIFAWNTEAFF

clone_size: -
v_call: TRBV9
d_call: TRBD1
j_call: TRBJ2-2
cdr3_nt: TGTGCCAGCACCGTGACAGGGGGCTTCACCGGGGAGCTGTTTTTT
cdr3_aa: CASTVTGGFTGELFF

clone_size: many
v_call: TRBV27
d_call: -
j_call: TRBJ1-2
cdr3_nt: TGTGCCAGCAGTTTCAGCCCGATTTATGGCTACACCTTC
cdr3_aa: CASSFSPIYGYTF

clone_size: few
v_call: TRBV5-4
d_call: TRBD1
j_call: TRBJ1-2
cdr3_nt: TGTGCCAGCAGCCGGACAGGGGAAGGCTACACCTTC
cdr3_aa: CASSRTGEGYTF

clone_size: few
v_call: TRBV7-3
d_call: -
j_call: TRBJ1-1
cdr3_nt: TGTGCCAGCAGCTTAGGAACCCGCACTGAAGCTTTCTTT
cdr3_aa: CASSLGTRTEAFF

clone_size: -
v_call: TRBV29-1
d_call: -
j_call: TRBJ2-5
cdr3_nt: TGCAGCGTTGATAGGGGGGTAGAGACCCAGTACTTC
cdr3_aa: CSVDRGVETQYF

clone_size: many
v_call: TRBV5-1
d_call: TRBD2
j_call: TRBJ2-7
cdr3_nt: TGCGCCAGCAGCTTGGATGGGACTAAAACCTACGAGCAGTACTTC
cdr3_aa: CASSLDGTKTYEQYF

clone_size: -
v_call: TRBV5-1
d_call: TRBD2
j_call: TRBJ2-5
cdr3_nt: TGCGCCAGCAGCTCGGGACTAGCGGGGGGATACCAAGAGACCCAGTACTTC
cdr3_aa: CASSSGLAGGYQETQYF

clone_size: -
v_call: TRBV6-2/TRBV6-3
d_call: TRBD2
j_call: TRBJ2-3
cdr3_nt: TGTGCCAGCAGACAACTAGCGGGGGGGCTAACAGATACGCAGTATTTT
cdr3_aa: CASRQLAGGLTDTQYF

clone_size: few
v_call: TRBV5-4
d_call: -
j_call: TRBJ2-7
cdr3_nt: TGTGCCAGCAGCTCTAATAGGGGGTACTCCTACGAGCAGTACTTC
cdr3_aa: CASSSNRGYSYEQYF

clone_size: -
v_call: TRBV5-1
d_call: -
j_call: TRBJ1-6
cdr3_nt: TGCGCCAGCAGCTCCGGACCGAGCTCCTATAATTCACCCCTCCACTTT
cdr3_aa: CASSSGPSSYNSPLHF

clone_size: many
v_call: TRBV9
d_call: -
j_call: TRBJ2-5
cdr3_nt: TGTGCCAGCAGCGTAGCAGTACAAGAGACCCAGTACTTC
cdr3_aa: CASSVAVQETQYF

clone_size: -
v_call: TRBV5-1
d_call: -
j_call: TRBJ1-5
cdr3_nt: TGCGCCAGCAGCCCTGGTGAGTTAAGCAATCAGCCCCAGCATTTT
cdr3_aa: CASSPGELSNQPQHF

clone_size: -
v_call: TRBV3-1
d_call: -
j_call: TRBJ2-2
cdr3_nt: TGTGCCAGCAGCCGAACACCGGCGAACACCGGGGAGCTGTTTTTT
cdr3_aa: CASSRTPANTGELFF

clone_size: -
v_call: TRBV7-9
d_call: TRBD1
j_call: TRBJ2-7
cdr3_nt: TGTGCCAGCAGCACTGGACAGGGGGCCTACGAGCAGTACTTC
cdr3_aa: CASSTGQGAYEQYF

clone_size: few
v_call: TRBV6-5
d_call: -
j_call: TRBJ2-4
cdr3_nt: TGTGCCAGCAGTAACCCGGCGGAAGACGGCAAAAACATTCAGTACTTC
cdr3_aa: CASSNPAEDGKNIQYF

clone_size: many
v_call: TRBV12-3/TRBV12-4
d_call: TRBD1
j_call: TRBJ2-3
cdr3_nt: TGTGCCAGCAGACCGCAGGGGGCGCAGGGAGATACGCAGTATTTT
cdr3_aa: CASRPQGAQGDTQYF

clone_size: many
v_call: TRBV12-3/TRBV12-4
d_call: -
j_call: TRBJ1-1
cdr3_nt: TGTGCCAGCAGTTGGCAGGGAATGAACACTGAAGCTTTCTTT
cdr3_aa: CASSWQGMNTEAFF

clone_size: -
v_call: TRBV5-1
d_call: -
j_call: TRBJ2-3
cdr3_nt: TGCGCCAGCAGCTTGGCCTCCGGGGCCGCGACAGATACGCAGTATTTT
cdr3_aa: CASSLASGAATDTQYF

clone_size: few
v_call: TRBV5-6
d_call: -
j_call: TRBJ1-5
cdr3_nt: TGTGCCAGCAGCTTGACGGGGGCGCTGGATCAGCCCCAGCATTTT
cdr3_aa: CASSLTGALDQPQHF

clone_size: -
v_call: TRBV7-9
d_call: TRBD2
j_call: TRBJ2-3
cdr3_nt: TGTGCCAGCAGAACCGGGACTAGCGTCTTGGATACGCAGTATTTT
cdr3_aa: CASRTGTSVLDTQYF

clone_size: few
v_call: TRBV19
d_call: TRBD1
j_call: TRBJ2-2
cdr3_nt: TGTGCCAGCAACTACAGGGGCGGGGAGCTGTTTTTT
cdr3_aa: CASNYRGGELFF

clone_size: few
v_call: TRBV7-9
d_call: TRBD2
j_call: TRBJ2-3
cdr3_nt: TGTGCCAGCAGCTCGCCCCGACTAGCGGGACGGGCGCAGTATTTT
cdr3_aa: CASSSPRLAGRAQYF

clone_size: many
v_call: TRBV29-1
d_call: -
j_call: TRBJ2-3
cdr3_nt: TGCAGCGTTGAAGAGGGTCCGGGGGATACGCAGTATTTT
cdr3_aa: CSVEEGPGDTQYF

clone_size: -
v_call: TRBV7-9
d_call: TRBD2
j_call: TRBJ2-3
cdr3_nt: TGTGCCAGCCAGCCAAGGGGAGGGGCCAGCACAGATACGCAGTATTTT
cdr3_aa: CASQPRGGASTDTQYF

clone_size: few
v_call: TRBV6-6
d_call: TRBD1
j_call: TRBJ1-1
cdr3_nt: TGTGCCAGCAGAACTGGGACAGGGGGCACTGAAGCTTTCTTT
cdr3_aa: CASRTGTGGTEAFF

clone_size: -
v_call: TRBV20-1
d_call: TRBD1
j_call: TRBJ2-7
cdr3_nt: TGCAGTGCAGCCGGGACAGGGTCCTACGAGCAGTACTTC
cdr3_aa: CSAAGTGSYEQYF

clone_size: -
v_call: TRBV20-1
d_call: -
j_call: TRBJ1-1
cdr3_nt: TGCAGTGCTAGAGATCGGAAAGAACTTTCGTTCACTGAAGCTTTCTTT
cdr3_aa: CSARDRKELSFTEAFF

clone_size: -
v_call: TRBV29-1
d_call: -
j_call: TRBJ1-1
cdr3_nt: TGCAGCGTTGAACGTGCACAAAACACTGAAGCTTTCTTT
cdr3_aa: CSVERAQNTEAFF

clone_size: -
v_call: TRBV13
d_call: TRBD1
j_call: TRBJ1-1
cdr3_nt: TGTGCCAGCAGCCGGTGGGACAGGGGGTCTGAAGCTTTCTTT
cdr3_aa: CASSRWDRGSEAFF

clone_size: many
v_call: TRBV18
d_call: -
j_call: TRBJ2-2
cdr3_nt: TGTGCCAGCTCACAAATCACCGGGGAGCTGTTTTTT
cdr3_aa: CASSQITGELFF

clone_size: once
v_call: TRBV12-5
d_call: -
j_call: TRBJ2-5
cdr3_nt: TGTGCTAGTGGTTTGGGATCCGGGGAGGAGACCCAGTACTTC
cdr3_aa: CASGLGSGEETQYF

clone_size: -
v_call: TRBV5-7
d_call: TRBD2
j_call: TRBJ2-1
cdr3_nt: TGTGCCAGCAGTTCCAACCTTAGCGGGGAATCTAACAATGAGCAGTTCTTC
cdr3_aa: CASSSNLSGESNNEQFF

clone_size: many
v_call: TRBV5-1
d_call: -
j_call: TRBJ2-7
cdr3_nt: TGCGCCAGCAGCTTGCGTCGGGACTCAGCCTACGAGCAGTACTTC
cdr3_aa: CASSLRRDSAYEQYF

clone_size: few
v_call: TRBV6-2/TRBV6-3
d_call: TRBD2
j_call: TRBJ2-5
cdr3_nt: TGTGCCAGCAGACTAGCGGGGAACCAAGAGACCCAGTACTTC
cdr3_aa: CASRLAGNQETQYF

clone_size: few
v_call: TRBV19
d_call: TRBD1
j_call: TRBJ1-1
cdr3_nt: TGTGCCAGTAACACAGGGGCGCTGAACACTGAAGCTTTCTTT
cdr3_aa: CASNTGALNTEAFF

clone_size: -
v_call: TRBV7-9
d_call: -
j_call: TRBJ1-1
cdr3_nt: TGTGCCAGCAGCTTTGGTCGAGGGACCATCGAAGCTTTCTTT
cdr3_aa: CASSFGRGTIEAFF

clone_size: many
v_call: TRBV5-1
d_call: -
j_call: TRBJ2-3
cdr3_nt: TGCGCCAGCAGCTTGGGGACGGATGCAGATACGCAGTATTTT
cdr3_aa: CASSLGTDADTQYF

clone_size: -
v_call: TRBV6-5
d_call: TRBD1
j_call: TRBJ1-6
cdr3_nt: TGTGCCAGCAGTTACTCGGTGACAGGGTATAATTCACCCCTCCACTTT
cdr3_aa: CASSYSVTGYNSPLHF

clone_size: few
v_call: TRBV12-3/TRBV12-4
d_call: -
j_call: TRBJ2-4
cdr3_nt: TGTGCCAGCAGTTTAGGGGCCATAGGGTACTTC
cdr3_aa: CASSLGAIGYF

clone_size: few
v_call: TRBV18
d_call: -
j_call: TRBJ2-4
cdr3_nt: TGTGCCAGCTCACCTTCTCAGGGGAGTGAGGCCAAAAACATTCAGTACTTC
cdr3_aa: CASSPSQGSEAKNIQYF

clone_size: -
v_call: TRBV6-6
d_call: TRBD2
j_call: TRBJ2-5
cdr3_nt: TGTGCCAGCAGTTACGCCAGCGGGGGGGCCAAGGAGACCCAGTACTTC
cdr3_aa: CASSYASGGAKETQYF